This T cell receptor beta chain is drawn from a study of cytomegalovirus exposure and HLA in healthy donors. Whole-study findings and limits: Upon later analysis, HLA-associated TCR beta chains proved more clonally expanded than other, equally common chains.

This clone is a singleton in its sample. The antigen is undetermined. PCR employed 60 Vbeta and 13 Jbeta primers. Only in-frame clones appear in the TCRdb table, and some are missing; sequencing was by immunoSEQ multiplex PCR. Of roughly 130,000 clones listed, 80% are singletons. The V end lost 10 bases, the J end lost 3 bases, and 13 bases lay between the germline ends. Germline loops: CDR1 LNHDA, CDR2 SQIVND (reference sequence). CDR3 size: 13 residues. The origin of this receptor is a human donor in good health. The V gene is TRBV19, the J gene TRBJ1-3; D not certain. The specimen was PBMCs. This CDR3 is CATCVTRGNTIYF. The CDR3 DNA reads TGTGCCACCTGCGTCACCCGTGGAAACACCATATATTTT. The full variable domain, in which reference TRBV19 and TRBJ1-3 provide the parts outside the CDR3, is DGGITQSPKYLFRKEGQNVTLSCEQNLNHDAMYWYRQDPGQGLRLIYYSQIVNDFQKGDIAEGYSVSREKKESFPLTVTSAQKNPTAFYLCATCVTRGNTIYFGEGSWLTVV.